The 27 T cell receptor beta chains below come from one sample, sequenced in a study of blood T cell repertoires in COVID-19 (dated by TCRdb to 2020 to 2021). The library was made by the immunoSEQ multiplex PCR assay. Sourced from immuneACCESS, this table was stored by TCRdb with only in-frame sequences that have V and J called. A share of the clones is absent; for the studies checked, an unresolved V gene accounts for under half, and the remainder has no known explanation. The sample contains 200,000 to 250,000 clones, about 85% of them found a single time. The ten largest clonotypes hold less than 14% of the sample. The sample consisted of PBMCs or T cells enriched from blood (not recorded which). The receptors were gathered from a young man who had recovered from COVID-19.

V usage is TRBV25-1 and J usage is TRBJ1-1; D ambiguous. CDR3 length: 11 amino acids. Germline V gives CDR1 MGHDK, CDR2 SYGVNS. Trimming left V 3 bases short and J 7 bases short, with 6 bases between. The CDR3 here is CASSDPVEAFF. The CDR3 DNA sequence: TGTGCCAGCAGTGATCCGGTTGAAGCTTTCTTT.

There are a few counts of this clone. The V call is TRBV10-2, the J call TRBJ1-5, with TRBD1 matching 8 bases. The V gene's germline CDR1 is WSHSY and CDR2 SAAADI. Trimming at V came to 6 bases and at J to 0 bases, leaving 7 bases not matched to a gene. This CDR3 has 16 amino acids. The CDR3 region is CASRPGQGRSNQPQHF. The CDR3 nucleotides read TGCGCCAGCAGACCCGGACAGGGACGTAGCAATCAGCCCCAGCATTTT.

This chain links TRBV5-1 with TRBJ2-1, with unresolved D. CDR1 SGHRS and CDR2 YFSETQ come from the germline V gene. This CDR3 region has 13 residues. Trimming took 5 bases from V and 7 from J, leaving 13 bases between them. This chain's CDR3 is CASSPGSENEQFF. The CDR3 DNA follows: TGCGCCAGCAGTCCCGGATCGGAGAATGAGCAGTTCTTC.

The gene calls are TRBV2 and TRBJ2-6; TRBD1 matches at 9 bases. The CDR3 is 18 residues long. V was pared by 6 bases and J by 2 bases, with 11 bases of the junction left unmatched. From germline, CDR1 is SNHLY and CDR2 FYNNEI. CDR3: CASSDTGGFLTGANVLTF. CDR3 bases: TGTGCCAGCAGCGATACAGGGGGCTTTTTAACTGGGGCCAACGTCCTGACTTTC.

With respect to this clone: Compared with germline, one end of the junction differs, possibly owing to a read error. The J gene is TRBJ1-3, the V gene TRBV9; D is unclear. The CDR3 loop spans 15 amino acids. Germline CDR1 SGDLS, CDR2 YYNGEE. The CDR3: CARIRRSGSGNTIYF. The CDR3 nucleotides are TGTGCCAGGATCCGACGCTCGGGGTCTGGAAATACCATATATTTT.

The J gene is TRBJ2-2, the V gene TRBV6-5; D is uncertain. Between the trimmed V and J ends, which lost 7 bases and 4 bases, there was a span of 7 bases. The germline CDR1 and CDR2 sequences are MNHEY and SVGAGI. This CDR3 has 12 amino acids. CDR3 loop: CASTSVTGELFF. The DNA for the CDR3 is TGTGCCAGCACCTCCGTCACCGGGGAGCTGTTTTTT.

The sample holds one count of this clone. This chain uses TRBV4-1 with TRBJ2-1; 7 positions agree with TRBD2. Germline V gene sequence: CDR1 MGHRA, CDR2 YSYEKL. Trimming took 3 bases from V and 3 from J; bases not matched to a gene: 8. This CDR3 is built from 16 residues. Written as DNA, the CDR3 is TGCGCCAGCAGCCAGCCCTTTAAGCGGGACTACAATGAGCAGTTCTTC. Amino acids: CASSQPFKRDYNEQFF.

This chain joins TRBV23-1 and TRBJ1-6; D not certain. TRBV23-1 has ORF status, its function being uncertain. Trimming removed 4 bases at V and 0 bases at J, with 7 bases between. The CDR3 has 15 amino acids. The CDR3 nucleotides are TGCGCCAGCAGTCTTGAGTACTCCTATAATTCACCCCTCCACTTT. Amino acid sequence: CASSLEYSYNSPLHF.

The CDR3 bases are TGCGCCAGCAGCTTGGCCGCGGGGTCCACCTACGAGCAGTACTTC. Protein sequence: CASSLAAGSTYEQYF. V and J are TRBV5-1 and TRBJ2-7; a possible D gene is TRBD2 (6 bases). V lost 0 bases to trimming and J lost 2 bases, with 12 bases between them. The CDR3 loop spans 15 amino acids. Germline V lookup: CDR1 SGHRS, CDR2 YFSETQ.

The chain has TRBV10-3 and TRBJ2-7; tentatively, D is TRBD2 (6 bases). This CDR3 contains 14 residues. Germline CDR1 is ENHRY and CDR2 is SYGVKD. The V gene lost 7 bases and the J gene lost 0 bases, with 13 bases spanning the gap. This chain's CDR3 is CAIKFGGSSYEQYF. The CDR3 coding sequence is TGTGCCATCAAGTTCGGGGGTAGCTCCTACGAGCAGTACTTC.

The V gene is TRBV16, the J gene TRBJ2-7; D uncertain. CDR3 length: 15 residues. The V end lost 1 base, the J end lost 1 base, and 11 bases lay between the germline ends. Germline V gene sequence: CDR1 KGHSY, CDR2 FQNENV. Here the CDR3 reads CASSQLAGRSYEQYF. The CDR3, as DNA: TGTGCCAGCAGCCAATTGGCAGGTCGTTCCTACGAGCAGTACTTC.

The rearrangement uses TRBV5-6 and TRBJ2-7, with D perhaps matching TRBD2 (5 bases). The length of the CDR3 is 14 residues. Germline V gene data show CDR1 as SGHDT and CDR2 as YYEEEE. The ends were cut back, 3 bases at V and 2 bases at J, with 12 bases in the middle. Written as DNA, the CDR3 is TGTGCCAGCAGCTACCGACTACAAGCCTACGAGCAGTACTTC. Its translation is CASSYRLQAYEQYF.

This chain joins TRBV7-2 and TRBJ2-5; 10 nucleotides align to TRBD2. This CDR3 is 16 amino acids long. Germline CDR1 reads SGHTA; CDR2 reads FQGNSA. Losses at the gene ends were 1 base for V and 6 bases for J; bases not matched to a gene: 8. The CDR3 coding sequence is TGTGCCAGCAGCTTAGTTTTCCTAGCGGGAGCTAAGACCCAGTACTTC. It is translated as CASSLVFLAGAKTQYF.

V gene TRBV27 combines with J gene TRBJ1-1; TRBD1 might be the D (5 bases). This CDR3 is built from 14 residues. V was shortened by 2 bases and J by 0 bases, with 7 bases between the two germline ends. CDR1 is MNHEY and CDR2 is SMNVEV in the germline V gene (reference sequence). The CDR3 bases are TGTGCCAGCAGTTTAGGGGCCCTGAACACTGAAGCTTTCTTT. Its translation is CASSLGALNTEAFF.

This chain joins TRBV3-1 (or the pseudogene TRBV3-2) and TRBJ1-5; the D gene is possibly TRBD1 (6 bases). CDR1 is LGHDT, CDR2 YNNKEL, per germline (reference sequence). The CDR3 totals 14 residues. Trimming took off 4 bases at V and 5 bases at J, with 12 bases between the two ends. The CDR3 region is CASSPWGGHQPQHF. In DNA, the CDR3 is TGTGCCAGCAGCCCCTGGGGGGGGCATCAGCCCCAGCATTTT.

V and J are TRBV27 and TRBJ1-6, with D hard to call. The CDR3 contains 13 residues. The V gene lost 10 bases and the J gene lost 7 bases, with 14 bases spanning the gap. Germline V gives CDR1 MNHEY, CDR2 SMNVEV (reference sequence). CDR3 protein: CATCRNTNSPLHF. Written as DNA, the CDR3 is TGTGCCACCTGCAGGAATACAAATTCACCCCTCCACTTT.

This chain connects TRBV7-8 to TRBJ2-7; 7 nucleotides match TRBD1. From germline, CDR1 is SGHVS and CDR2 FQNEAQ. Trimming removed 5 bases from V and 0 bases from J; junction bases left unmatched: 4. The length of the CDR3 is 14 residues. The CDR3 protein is CASSRGDSSYEQYF. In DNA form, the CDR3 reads TGTGCCAGCAGCCGAGGGGACAGCTCCTACGAGCAGTACTTC.

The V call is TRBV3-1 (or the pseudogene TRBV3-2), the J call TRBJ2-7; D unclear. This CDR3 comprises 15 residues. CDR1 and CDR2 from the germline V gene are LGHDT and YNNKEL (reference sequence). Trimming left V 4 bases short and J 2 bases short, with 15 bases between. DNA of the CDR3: TGTGCCAGCAGCCTAAGCAGGATTTATCCCTACGAGCAGTACTTC. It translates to CASSLSRIYPYEQYF.

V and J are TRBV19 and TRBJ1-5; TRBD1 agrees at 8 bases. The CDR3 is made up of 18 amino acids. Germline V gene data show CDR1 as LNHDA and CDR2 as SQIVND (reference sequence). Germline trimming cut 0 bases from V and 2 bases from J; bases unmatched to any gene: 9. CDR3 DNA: TGTGCCAGTAGTATAGATCCCCCCGGACAGGGAGGCAATCAGCCCCAGCATTTT. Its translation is CASSIDPPGQGGNQPQHF. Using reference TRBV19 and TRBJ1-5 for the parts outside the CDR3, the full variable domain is DGGITQSPKYLFRKEGQNVTLSCEQNLNHDAMYWYRQDPGQGLRLIYYSQIVNDFQKGDIAEGYSVSREKKESFPLTVTSAQKNPTAFYLCASSIDPPGQGGNQPQHFGDGTRLSIL.

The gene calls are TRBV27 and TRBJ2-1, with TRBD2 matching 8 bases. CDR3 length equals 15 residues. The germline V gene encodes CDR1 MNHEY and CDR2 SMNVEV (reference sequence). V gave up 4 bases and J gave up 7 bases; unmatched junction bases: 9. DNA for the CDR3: TGTGCCAGCAGTTCACCTAGCGGGTTGCGGAATGAGCAGTTCTTC. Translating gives CASSSPSGLRNEQFF.

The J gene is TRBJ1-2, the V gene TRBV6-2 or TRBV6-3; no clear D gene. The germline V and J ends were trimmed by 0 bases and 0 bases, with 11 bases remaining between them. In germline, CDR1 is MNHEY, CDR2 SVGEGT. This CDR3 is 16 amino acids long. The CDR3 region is CASSYSRRIANYGYTF. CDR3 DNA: TGTGCCAGCAGTTACTCGAGGAGGATTGCTAACTATGGCTACACCTTC.

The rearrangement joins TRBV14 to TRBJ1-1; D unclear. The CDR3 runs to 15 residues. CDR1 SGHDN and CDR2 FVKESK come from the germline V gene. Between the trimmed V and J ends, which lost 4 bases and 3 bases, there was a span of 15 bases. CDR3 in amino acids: CASSPTVGRDTEAFF. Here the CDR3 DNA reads TGTGCCAGCAGCCCTACAGTGGGGAGGGACACTGAAGCTTTCTTT.

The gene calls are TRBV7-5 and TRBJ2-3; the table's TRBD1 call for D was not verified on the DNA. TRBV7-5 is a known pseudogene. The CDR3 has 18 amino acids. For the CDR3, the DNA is TGTGTCAGAAGCTTTTTGACGAACGGGACAATTTTGTCAGATACGCAGTATTTT. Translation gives CVRSFLTNGTILSDTQYF.

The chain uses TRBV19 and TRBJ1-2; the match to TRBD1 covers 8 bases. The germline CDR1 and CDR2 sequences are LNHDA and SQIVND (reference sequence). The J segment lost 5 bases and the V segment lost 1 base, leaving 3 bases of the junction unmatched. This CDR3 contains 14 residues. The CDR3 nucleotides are TGTGCCAGTAGTATAGGGGACAGGTGGTATGGCTACACCTTC. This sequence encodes CASSIGDRWYGYTF.

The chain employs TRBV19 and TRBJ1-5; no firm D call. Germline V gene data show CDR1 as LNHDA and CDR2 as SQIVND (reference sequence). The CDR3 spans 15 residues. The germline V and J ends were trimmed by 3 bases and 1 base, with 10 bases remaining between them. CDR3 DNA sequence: TGTGCCAGTAGTATGTCGGGGTGGAGCAATCAGCCCCAGCATTTT. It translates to CASSMSGWSNQPQHF.

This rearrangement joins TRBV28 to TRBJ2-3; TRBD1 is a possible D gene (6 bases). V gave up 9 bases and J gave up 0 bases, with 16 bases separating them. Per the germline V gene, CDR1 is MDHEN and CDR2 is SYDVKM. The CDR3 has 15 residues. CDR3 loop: CASPPQDRSTDTQYF. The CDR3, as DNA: TGTGCCAGTCCACCCCAGGACAGAAGCACAGATACGCAGTATTTT.

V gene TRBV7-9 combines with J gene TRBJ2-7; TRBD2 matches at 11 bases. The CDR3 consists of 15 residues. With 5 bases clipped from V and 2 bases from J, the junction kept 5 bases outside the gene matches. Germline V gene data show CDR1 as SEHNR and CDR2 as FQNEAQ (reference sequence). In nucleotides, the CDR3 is TGTGCCAGCAGCCACAAGGGACTAGCGGCCTACGAGCAGTACTTC. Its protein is CASSHKGLAAYEQYF. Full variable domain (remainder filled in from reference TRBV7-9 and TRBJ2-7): DTGVSQNPRHKITKRGQNVTFRCDPISEHNRLYWYRQTLGQGPEFLTYFQNEAQLEKSRLLSDRFSAERPKGSFSTLEIQRTEQGDSAMYLCASSHKGLAAYEQYFGPGTRLTVT.